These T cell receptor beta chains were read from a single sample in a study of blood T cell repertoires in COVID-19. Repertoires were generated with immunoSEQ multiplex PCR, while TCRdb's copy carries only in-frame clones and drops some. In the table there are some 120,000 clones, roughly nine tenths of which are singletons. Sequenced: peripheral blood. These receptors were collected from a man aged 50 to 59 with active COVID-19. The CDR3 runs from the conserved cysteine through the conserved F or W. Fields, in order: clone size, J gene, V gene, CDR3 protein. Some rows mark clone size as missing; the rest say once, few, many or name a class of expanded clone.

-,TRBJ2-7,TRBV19,CASSRRDTNTYEQYF
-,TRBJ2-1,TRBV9,CASSVRLAGDRNEQFF
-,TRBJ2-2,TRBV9,CASSARGQGPTGELFF
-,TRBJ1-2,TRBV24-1,CATSDPGVSYGYTF
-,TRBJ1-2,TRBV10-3,CAISGSDRANYGYTF
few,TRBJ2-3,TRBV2,CASSRLEADTQYF
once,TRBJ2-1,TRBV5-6,CASILSPTGVYNEQFF
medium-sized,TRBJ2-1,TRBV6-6,CASSYVGGNEQFF
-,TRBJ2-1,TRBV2,CAISGTGFHEQFF
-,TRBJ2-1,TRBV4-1,CASSQVDIVSYNEQFF
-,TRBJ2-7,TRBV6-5,CASRGGQSSYEQYF
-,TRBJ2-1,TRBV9,CASSVSGGSYNEQFF
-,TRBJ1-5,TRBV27,CASSPAGGVGQPQHF
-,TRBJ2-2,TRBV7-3,CASSFGRGLNTGELFF
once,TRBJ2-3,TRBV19,CASSIRVLVGRSTDTQYF
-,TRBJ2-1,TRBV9,CASSDRGLSEEQFF
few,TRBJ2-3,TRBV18,CASSPVTSGRTDTQYF
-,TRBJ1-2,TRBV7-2,CASSLVTKDGGGYTF
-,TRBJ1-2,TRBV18,CASSPFRDRVDRGYTF
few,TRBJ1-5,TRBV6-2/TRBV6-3,CASSPTGGRNQPQHF
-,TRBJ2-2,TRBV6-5,CASRAGGSTGELFF
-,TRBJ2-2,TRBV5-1,CASSSSGTEAGELFF
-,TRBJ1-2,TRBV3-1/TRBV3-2,CASSSRWDIRGYTF
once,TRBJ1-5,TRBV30,CAWSVGQFNQPQHF
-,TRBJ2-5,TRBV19,CASSKAGGRETQYF
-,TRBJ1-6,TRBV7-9,CASSSYRDSHSPLHF
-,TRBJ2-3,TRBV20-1,CSASTSGFTDTQYF
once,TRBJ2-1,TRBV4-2,CASSPQTRRSGNEQFF
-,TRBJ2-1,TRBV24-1,CATSVTTGRAPGNEQFF
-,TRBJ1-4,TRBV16,CASSHGTPGGEKLFF
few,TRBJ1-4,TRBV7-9,CASSLGRGEKLFF
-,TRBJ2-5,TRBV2,CASSRQGETQYF
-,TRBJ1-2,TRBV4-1,CASSQDKGAPGYTF
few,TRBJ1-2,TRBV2,CASSVDRDDGYTF
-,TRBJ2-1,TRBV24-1,CATSDSPLRGNEQFF
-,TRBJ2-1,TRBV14,CASSQSYEQFF
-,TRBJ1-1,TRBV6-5,CASDRGTEAFF
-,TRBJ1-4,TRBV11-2,CASSSGLLGEKLFF
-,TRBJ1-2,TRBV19,CASSAGTGEMYGYTF